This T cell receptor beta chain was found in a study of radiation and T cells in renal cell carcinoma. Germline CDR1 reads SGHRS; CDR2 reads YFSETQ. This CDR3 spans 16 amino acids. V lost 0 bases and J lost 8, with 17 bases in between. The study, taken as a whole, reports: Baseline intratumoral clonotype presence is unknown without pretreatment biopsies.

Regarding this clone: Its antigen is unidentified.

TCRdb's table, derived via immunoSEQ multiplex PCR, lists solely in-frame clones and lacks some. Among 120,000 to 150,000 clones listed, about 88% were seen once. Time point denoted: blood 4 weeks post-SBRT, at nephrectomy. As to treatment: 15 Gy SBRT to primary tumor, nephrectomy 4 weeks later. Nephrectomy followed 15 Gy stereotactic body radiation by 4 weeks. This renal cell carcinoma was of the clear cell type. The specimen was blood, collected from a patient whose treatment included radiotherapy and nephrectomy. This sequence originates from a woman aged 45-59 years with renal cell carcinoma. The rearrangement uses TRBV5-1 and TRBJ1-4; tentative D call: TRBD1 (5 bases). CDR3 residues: CASSLEGTGAYEKLFF. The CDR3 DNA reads TGCGCCAGCAGCTTGGAAGGGACCGGGGCCTACGAAAAACTGTTTTTT.